Detailed here is one T cell receptor (beta chain). Its antigen is still unknown. These data belong to a study of OX40 agonist ivuxolimab in advanced cancers. The wider study: Across the patients, intravenous ivuxolimab was delivered every 2 weeks at 0.01 to 10 mg/kg. Patients enrolled in dose escalation were diagnosed with hepatocellular carcinoma, melanoma, renal cell or head and neck cancer.

Study-wide results and caveats: Expansion of clones was among the lowest in partial responders at 0.1-3.0 mg/kg.

Method: immunoSEQ multiplex PCR; TCRdb's copy keeps in-frame clones and lacks some. The table lists tens of thousands of clones, about nine tenths of them singletons. The length of the CDR3 is 13 residues. Trimming removed 4 bases at V and 4 bases at J, with 8 bases between. In germline, CDR1 is SGHDN, CDR2 FVKESK. Sequences were derived from CD4+ or CD8+ T cells sorted from blood, sampled in a trial of the OX40 agonist ivuxolimab. V and J are TRBV14 and TRBJ1-3; D is undetermined. The sequence was collected from an adult with an advanced solid tumor such as melanoma, head and neck, liver or kidney cancer. The CDR3 region is CASSLSRGNTIYF. CDR3 nucleotides: TGTGCCAGCAGCCTATCCCGCGGAAACACCATATATTTT.